These 29 T cell receptor beta chains were all obtained from the same sample, sequenced in a study of spatial heterogeneity in lung cancer. TCRdb independently ran MiXCR on the 5' RACE reads; one entry per CDR3 protein. The sample lists around 10,000 distinct CDR3 sequences; around 4.2% were seen once. The time point denotes: blood taken at disease recurrence. Tumor, nontumor lung or frozen PBMC supplied whole RNA, sequenced without sorting. The starting material was PBMCs, obtained at recurrence. The source is a female donor with early-stage non-small cell lung cancer.

This clonotype has at least ten counts. For a library built for alpha chains, this beta chain is a stray read; little rests on its size. This chain links TRBV5-6 with TRBJ1-5; the D is unclear. Germline CDR1 reads SGHDT; CDR2 reads YYEEEE. The CDR3 runs 12 residues. Trimming pared 1 base from V and 5 bases from J, leaving 4 bases between. This CDR3 is CASSLRDQPQHF. CDR3 nucleotide sequence: TGTGCCAGCAGCTTGAGGGATCAGCCCCAGCATTTT.

Ten or more counts support this clonotype. With the library built for alpha chains, this beta chain is off target and its frequency is not meaningful. This chain joins TRBV19 and TRBJ2-1; D is possibly TRBD1 (5 bases). Germline lookup yields CDR1 LNHDA and CDR2 SQIVND (reference sequence). Trimming stripped 5 bases from V and 4 bases from J, with 12 bases between. The CDR3 is made up of 14 amino acids. CDR3 sequence (DNA): TGTGCCAGTAGTGTCCTGACAGAGTACAATGAGCAGTTCTTC. Its translation is CASSVLTEYNEQFF.

This clonotype was seen repeatedly, ten times or more. Found in a library prepared for alpha chains, this beta chain is an off-target read, and its abundance has little meaning. This sequence joins TRBV28 and TRBJ2-7; D ambiguous. CDR1 and CDR2 (germline): MDHEN, SYDVKM. This CDR3 has 14 amino acids. Trimming shortened V by 2 bases and J by 3 bases, and 11 bases separated the two germline ends. Written as DNA, the CDR3 is TGTGCCAGCAGTTTAGAGGTCGGATTCTACGAGCAGTACTTC. It is translated as CASSLEVGFYEQYF.

Ten or more counts support this clonotype. This beta chain lies outside the target of a library built for alpha chains; its clone size means little. The rearrangement links TRBV6-5 to TRBJ1-2, with D perhaps TRBD1 (6 bases). The germline V and J ends were trimmed by 4 bases and 7 bases, with 10 bases remaining between them. CDR1 is MNHEY, CDR2 SVGAGI, per germline. The CDR3 runs 12 residues. The CDR3, as DNA: TGTGCCAGCAGTTCGGGGGCGGTTGGCTACACCTTC. Translated, it gives CASSSGAVGYTF.

This clonotype was seen at least ten times. The library was designed around alpha chains, so this beta chain is a stray read whose abundance carries little weight. The chain combines TRBV29-1 with TRBJ2-3, with D hard to call. Germline V gene sequence: CDR1 SQVTM, CDR2 ANQGSEA. This CDR3 has 13 residues. V lost 2 bases and J lost 0, with 6 bases in between. CDR3 in DNA: TGCAGCGTTGAACCAGGCAGCACAGATACGCAGTATTTT. Its translation is CSVEPGSTDTQYF.

This clonotype has at least ten counts. The library was prepared for alpha chains; this beta chain is a stray read, so its frequency means little. This chain connects TRBV19 to TRBJ2-3; a weak D match, TRBD2 (6 bases). The germline CDR1 and CDR2 sequences are LNHDA and SQIVND (reference sequence). The CDR3 runs to 15 residues. Between the trimmed V and J ends, which lost 5 bases and 1 base, there was a span of 13 bases. In DNA form, the CDR3 reads TGTGCCAGTAGTGAACAGGACTATCGCACAGATACGCAGTATTTT. Translation gives CASSEQDYRTDTQYF. The full variable domain, in which reference TRBV19 and TRBJ2-3 provide the parts outside the CDR3, is DGGITQSPKYLFRKEGQNVTLSCEQNLNHDAMYWYRQDPGQGLRLIYYSQIVNDFQKGDIAEGYSVSREKKESFPLTVTSAQKNPTAFYLCASSEQDYRTDTQYFGPGTRLTVL.

Details on this clonotype: Being off target in a library aimed at alpha chains, this beta chain has a size of little meaning. This sequence joins TRBV20-1 and TRBJ1-4; perhaps TRBD1 as D (6 bases). Looked up from germline, CDR1 is DFQATT and CDR2 is SNEGSKA (reference sequence). Between the trimmed V and J ends, which lost 5 bases and 10 bases, there was a span of 8 bases. This CDR3 is 10 amino acids long. CDR3 region: CSAQGLKLFF. CDR3 nucleotide sequence: TGCAGTGCTCAGGGGTTAAAACTGTTTTTT.

This clonotype is termed medium-sized. Being off target in a library aimed at alpha chains, this beta chain has a size of little meaning. V gene TRBV5-6 combines with J gene TRBJ1-5, with 7 positions matching TRBD1. This CDR3 region has 17 residues. Germline CDR1 is SGHDT and CDR2 is YYEEEE. Trimming cost V 3 bases and J 5 bases; bases outside gene matches: 14. This CDR3 is CASSWGGTARRDQPQHF. The CDR3 DNA sequence: TGTGCCAGCAGCTGGGGTGGGACAGCTCGGAGAGATCAGCCCCAGCATTTT.

This clonotype has a count of ten or more. This beta chain is off target for a library built for alpha chains, so its abundance means little. V and J are TRBV3-1 and TRBJ2-4; TRBD1 aligns across 10 bases. The V segment lost 4 bases and the J segment 7 bases; nucleotides outside the gene matches: 10. Germline V lookup: CDR1 LGHDT, CDR2 YNNKEL (reference sequence). The CDR3 is made up of 16 amino acids. The CDR3 sequence is CASSPKPGQGLNIQYF. CDR3 nucleotides: TGTGCCAGCAGCCCTAAGCCGGGACAGGGGTTGAACATTCAGTACTTC.

Ten or more counts support this clonotype. This beta chain was picked up by a library intended for alpha chains and is off target, so its count carries little meaning. The chain couples TRBV29-1 to TRBJ1-2; tentative D call: TRBD1 (6 bases). V gave up 5 bases and J gave up 2 bases, with 12 bases separating them. This CDR3 has 13 amino acids. The germline V gene has CDR1 SQVTM and CDR2 ANQGSEA. The CDR3 DNA sequence: TGCAGCGTTAACAGGGTTCCGAACTATGGCTACACCTTC. Protein sequence: CSVNRVPNYGYTF. Together with reference TRBV29-1 and TRBJ1-2, the CDR3 gives the full variable domain: SAVISQKPSRDICQRGTSLTIQCQVDSQVTMMFWYRQQPGQSLTLIATANQGSEATYESGFVIDKFPISRPNLTFSTLTVSNMSPEDSSIYLCSVNRVPNYGYTFGSGTRLTVV.

Turning to this clonotype: Its ends do not fully match the called genes, so a read error is possible. With the library built for alpha chains, this beta chain is off target and its frequency is not meaningful. The CDR3 reads CASSWGQGVTDAFF. The CDR3 bases are TGTGCCAGCAGCTGGGGACAGGGGGTAACTGACGCTTTCTTT. The J gene is TRBJ1-1, the V gene TRBV14, with TRBD1 identical over 11 bases. The CDR3 spans 14 residues. From germline, CDR1 is SGHDN and CDR2 FVKESK.

This clonotype has at least ten counts. This beta chain is off target for a library built for alpha chains, so its abundance means little. V gene TRBV7-6 combines with J gene TRBJ1-4; 7 nucleotides line up with TRBD1. The CDR3 spans 17 residues. Germline V CDR1 and CDR2: SGHVS, FNYEAQ. With V trimmed by 1 base and J by 2 bases, 7 bases remained unmatched. CDR3 region: CASSLGVGGRTNEKLFF. The DNA for the CDR3 is TGTGCCAGCAGCTTAGGGGTAGGGGGCCGCACTAATGAAAAACTGTTTTTT.

This clonotype has more than one count but fewer than ten. Within a library made for alpha chains, this beta chain is off target, and its count is uninformative. The CDR3 is CAWSAFPGGGFYEQYF. The DNA of the CDR3 is TGTGCCTGGAGTGCCTTCCCCGGTGGGGGTTTTTACGAGCAGTACTTC. The chain recombines TRBV30 with TRBJ2-7; TRBD1 or TRBD2 may be the D gene (5 bases each). Germline values: CDR1 GTSNPN, CDR2 SVGIG (reference sequence). V was pared by 1 base and J by 4 bases, with 20 bases between. This CDR3 has 16 residues.

Ten or more counts support this clonotype. This beta chain turned up in a library designed for alpha chains; as an off-target read, its abundance says little. The chain uses TRBV29-1 and TRBJ1-1; unclear D gene. Trimming took 4 bases from V and 5 from J, leaving 11 bases between them. Germline V gives CDR1 SQVTM, CDR2 ANQGSEA. The length of the CDR3 is 12 residues. The CDR3 nucleotides read TGCAGCGTTGTCCGTCAGGAAACTGAAGCTTTCTTT. Its protein product is CSVVRQETEAFF.

Only a few counts were recorded for this clonotype. This beta chain is an off-target read within a library intended for alpha chains, so its frequency means little. CDR3 nucleotide sequence: TGCAGTGCTAGAGTCGGGACAGGGGGCAACGAGCAGTACTTC. Its translation is CSARVGTGGNEQYF. The V call is TRBV20-1, the J call TRBJ2-7; 12 bases line up with TRBD1. CDR1 DFQATT and CDR2 SNEGSKA come from the germline V gene (reference sequence). The length of the CDR3 is 14 residues. Trimming at V came to 1 base and at J to 5 bases, leaving 3 bases not matched to a gene.

This clonotype has a count of ten or more. Since the library was made to target alpha chains, this beta chain is a stray read and its abundance is not meaningful. The chain links TRBV20-1 to TRBJ2-2; 7 bases agree with TRBD1. Trimming removed 0 bases from V and 0 bases from J; junction bases left unmatched: 16. CDR1 and CDR2 from the germline V gene are DFQATT and SNEGSKA (reference sequence). The length of the CDR3 is 20 residues. DNA for the CDR3: TGCAGTGCTAGAGATCGGAGACTCCCCCAGGACAGGCCGAACACCGGGGAGCTGTTTTTT. As protein: CSARDRRLPQDRPNTGELFF.

This clonotype was counted ten times or more. Because this beta chain is a stray read in a library intended to capture alpha chains, its abundance should not be given much weight. V gene TRBV12-3 or TRBV12-4 combines with J gene TRBJ2-1, with a possible D match to TRBD1 (5 bases). This CDR3 region has 14 residues. V lost 5 bases, J lost 1 base, and 9 bases lay in between. The CDR3 nucleotides are TGTGCCAGCAGTCCCAGGGTTTCCTACAATGAGCAGTTCTTC. As protein: CASSPRVSYNEQFF.

This clonotype was counted at least ten times. The library was built for alpha chains, so this beta chain is an off-target read and its size means little. As DNA, the CDR3 is TGTGCCAGCCAAACCGGGACAGGAACAGATACGCAGTATTTT. Translated, it gives CASQTGTGTDTQYF. V and J are TRBV28 and TRBJ2-3; 8 bases map to TRBD1. Germline CDR1 and CDR2: MDHEN and SYDVKM. The V gene end was trimmed by 8 bases and the J gene end by 3 bases; junction bases not matched to a gene: 7. CDR3 length equals 14 residues.

This clonotype appeared many times. In a library made to pick up alpha chains, this beta chain is a stray read with a size that means little. The chain recombines TRBV6-2 or TRBV6-3 with TRBJ2-7; D might be TRBD1 (6 bases). Trimming took off 11 bases at V and 1 base at J, with 15 bases between the two ends. The V gene's germline CDR1 is MNHEY and CDR2 SVGEGT. This CDR3 comprises 13 residues. As DNA, the CDR3 is TGTGCCTCCCTACCCACAGGGTCCTACGAGCAGTACTTC. Protein product: CASLPTGSYEQYF.

There are many counts of this clonotype. A library made for alpha chains picked up this beta chain off target, so its size means little. CDR3 nucleotides: TGTGCCAGCAGCTCGGGGACCCAGTACTTC. Protein sequence: CASSSGTQYF. This chain joins TRBV6-6 and TRBJ2-5; D unclear. The V gene lost 6 bases and the J gene lost 7 bases, with 6 bases spanning the gap. CDR1 is MNHNY and CDR2 is SVGAGI in the germline V gene (reference sequence). The CDR3 has 10 residues.

This clonotype was counted ten times or more. Because the library targeted alpha chains, this beta chain is an off-target read whose size means little. The chain carries TRBV30 and TRBJ1-1, with D unclear. The V end was cut by 0 bases, the J end by 7 bases, with 24 bases between. The CDR3 length is 17 residues. Germline V lookup: CDR1 GTSNPN, CDR2 SVGIG (reference sequence). The CDR3 here is CAWSVGRIVLSKGEAFF. The CDR3 nucleotides read TGTGCCTGGAGTGTAGGGAGGATCGTACTGTCGAAAGGTGAAGCTTTCTTT.

Many counts were recorded for this clonotype. A library made for alpha chains picked up this beta chain off target, so its size means little. V and J are TRBV5-1 and TRBJ1-1; 7 positions agree with TRBD1. CDR3 length: 14 residues. V lost 2 bases and J lost 11; bases outside the gene matches: 12. The germline CDR1 and CDR2 sequences are SGHRS and YFSETQ. CDR3 amino acids: CASSLKGQGVDAFF. In nucleotides, the CDR3 is TGCGCCAGCAGCTTAAAAGGCCAGGGGGTGGATGCTTTCTTT.

This clonotype was recorded at least ten times. This beta chain represents an off-target read in a library built for alpha chains; its size is of limited meaning. The chain couples TRBV28 to TRBJ2-1; 8 bases are a match to TRBD2. The CDR3 sequence is 16 residues long. V was pared by 5 bases and J by 3 bases, with 9 bases of the junction left unmatched. CDR1 MDHEN and CDR2 SYDVKM come from the germline V gene. DNA of the CDR3: TGTGCCAGCAGTCGTTCGGGGGGGCTGGACTACAATGAGCAGTTCTTC. This translates into CASSRSGGLDYNEQFF.

This clonotype has ten or more counts. In a library made to pick up alpha chains, this beta chain is a stray read with a size that means little. V usage is TRBV25-1 and J usage is TRBJ1-6, with a weak D call TRBD1 (5 bases). Per the germline V gene, CDR1 is MGHDK and CDR2 is SYGVNS. The CDR3 covers 18 residues. Trimming took off 0 bases at V and 7 bases at J, with 19 bases between the two ends. This CDR3 is CASSEYNRGLKGNSPLHF. The CDR3 DNA is TGTGCCAGCAGTGAATATAATAGGGGCCTTAAGGGGAATTCACCCCTCCACTTT.

There are many counts of this clonotype. This beta chain lies outside the target of a library built for alpha chains; its clone size means little. V is TRBV13 and J is TRBJ2-3, with 8 bases matching TRBD2. The V gene end was trimmed by 5 bases and the J gene end by 0 bases; junction bases not matched to a gene: 4. Germline V gene sequence: CDR1 PRHDT, CDR2 FYEKMQ (reference sequence). There are 15 residues in the CDR3. CDR3 loop: CASSPGGPSTDTQYF. The CDR3 nucleotides read TGTGCCAGCAGCCCGGGGGGGCCAAGCACAGATACGCAGTATTTT.

This clonotype rates as medium-sized (0.01 to 0.1%). The size of this beta chain means little, since it is a stray read in a library made for alpha chains. This sequence joins TRBV11-2 and TRBJ2-3; possibly TRBD2 for D (6 bases). V gave up 5 bases and J gave up 2 bases, with 14 bases separating them. The length of the CDR3 is 15 residues. From germline, CDR1 is SGHAT and CDR2 FQNNGV. CDR3: CASSGRRGATDTQYF. The CDR3 nucleotides read TGTGCCAGCAGCGGAAGGAGGGGCGCCACAGATACGCAGTATTTT.

This clonotype was counted at least ten times. In a library made to pick up alpha chains, this beta chain is a stray read with a size that means little. This chain's CDR3 is CASSAGTSGTDTQYF. The CDR3 nucleotides read TGTGCCAGCAGTGCCGGGACTAGCGGCACAGATACGCAGTATTTT. V usage is TRBV6-4 and J usage is TRBJ2-3, with 10 bases that match TRBD2. Germline V gene data show CDR1 as MRHNA and CDR2 as SNTAGT. The CDR3 runs 15 residues. V shed 4 bases and J 1 base; nucleotides not matched to a gene: 2.

This clonotype was observed many times. The library was designed around alpha chains, so this beta chain is a stray read whose abundance carries little weight. The rearrangement joins TRBV7-3 to TRBJ1-1, with a possible D match to TRBD1 (6 bases). The CDR3 has 14 amino acids. The germline gives CDR1 SGHTA, CDR2 FQGTGA. Deletions cut 0 bases from V and 4 bases from J, with 9 bases between. The CDR3 DNA follows: TGTGCCAGCAGCTTAACAGGGGGAGCCACTGAAGCTTTCTTT. Residues: CASSLTGGATEAFF.

This clonotype was observed many times. This beta chain represents an off-target read in a library built for alpha chains; its size is of limited meaning. The V and J genes are TRBV5-5 and TRBJ2-3, with 11 bases fitting TRBD1. With 4 bases clipped from V and 5 bases from J, the junction kept 9 bases outside the gene matches. CDR3 size: 16 residues. From germline, CDR1 is SGHKS and CDR2 YYEKEE (reference sequence). CDR3 amino acids: CASSLRGQGVGDTQYF. CDR3 sequence (DNA): TGTGCCAGCAGCCTGCGGGGACAGGGGGTAGGAGATACGCAGTATTTT. Full variable domain (outside the CDR3, taken from reference TRBV5-5 and TRBJ2-3): DAGVTQSPTHLIKTRGQQVTLRCSPISGHKSVSWYQQVLGQGPQFIFQYYEKEERGRGNFPDRFSARQFPNYSSELNVNALLLGDSALYLCASSLRGQGVGDTQYFGPGTRLTVL.